The 18 T cell receptor beta chains given below trace back to one sample, sequenced in a study of blood T cell repertoires in COVID-19. Clones were read by immunoSEQ multiplex PCR, and TCRdb kept only the in-frame ones, dropping some. The sample yields 55,000 to 75,000 clones, about four fifths seen once. The sequencing input was peripheral blood. These TCRs come from a man aged 65 to 85 who had recovered from COVID-19.

The gene calls are TRBV7-2 and TRBJ1-1, with 9 bases lining up with TRBD1. Germline CDR1 is SGHTA and CDR2 is FQGNSA. Trimming took 5 bases from V and 10 from J; bases not matched to a gene: 14. There are 15 residues in the CDR3. This chain's CDR3 is CASSITPGQGPGAFF. DNA for the CDR3: TGTGCCAGCAGCATAACTCCGGGACAGGGTCCCGGAGCTTTCTTT.

The V call is TRBV19, the J call TRBJ2-7; 9 bases match TRBD2. V trimming: 5 bases; J trimming: 4 bases; junction bases outside the gene matches: 6. Looked up from germline, CDR1 is LNHDA and CDR2 is SQIVND (reference sequence). This CDR3 contains 14 residues. The DNA for the CDR3 is TGTGCCAGTAGTGGGAGGACTAGCGAGTACGAGCAGTACTTC. It codes for CASSGRTSEYEQYF.

With respect to this clone: The germline gene is not matched at one end of the junction; a read error may be the cause. This chain uses TRBV28 with TRBJ1-6; TRBD1 matches 7 bases. Germline loops: CDR1 MDHEN, CDR2 SYDVKM. The CDR3 contains 17 residues. The CDR3 DNA reads TGTGCCAGCAGTTCGACTCCGGGACAGAACAATAATTCGCCCCTCCACTTT. Protein sequence: CASSSTPGQNNNSPLHF.

The V gene is TRBV6-5, the J gene TRBJ1-2; 11 bases are a match to TRBD1. The germline V gene has CDR1 MNHEY and CDR2 SVGAGI. The CDR3 has 14 amino acids. J lost 9 bases, V lost 6 bases, and 9 bases had no gene match. The CDR3 is CASRERTGGISYTF. The CDR3 bases are TGTGCCAGCAGGGAGAGGACAGGGGGCATAAGCTACACCTTC.

This clone appeared a single time. V gene TRBV9 combines with J gene TRBJ2-3; 8 bases match TRBD2. This CDR3 has 15 residues. Per germline, CDR1 SGDLS and CDR2 YYNGEE. The junction had 7 bases not matched to a gene; V was cut back by 6 bases and J by 1 base. The CDR3 DNA reads TGTGCCAGCAACCCCCTAGCGGGTGGCACAGATACGCAGTATTTT. It encodes CASNPLAGGTDTQYF.

As concerns this clone: The sample holds other DNA sequences that translate to the same CDR3. This chain joins TRBV5-1 and TRBJ1-4; D unresolved. The CDR3 has 14 amino acids. Germline CDR1 reads SGHRS; CDR2 reads YFSETQ. V was shortened by 0 bases and J by 5 bases, with 8 bases between the two germline ends. CDR3 residues: CASSLERSNEKLFF. CDR3 coding DNA: TGCGCCAGCAGCTTGGAACGGAGCAATGAAAAACTGTTTTTT.

This clone was detected once. The V and J genes are TRBV28 and TRBJ2-4; the match to TRBD1 covers 8 bases. CDR1 is MDHEN, CDR2 SYDVKM, per germline. CDR3 size: 17 residues. With V trimmed by 5 bases and J by 2 bases, 11 bases remained unmatched. This CDR3 is CASSISGQGLSKNIQYF. CDR3 in DNA: TGTGCCAGCAGTATCAGCGGACAGGGTTTGTCCAAAAACATTCAGTACTTC.

V and J are TRBV19 and TRBJ1-2; 8 bases map to TRBD1. CDR1 and CDR2 from the germline V gene are LNHDA and SQIVND (reference sequence). J gave up 5 bases and V 5 bases, and 13 bases lay outside the gene matches. The CDR3 runs to 16 residues. CDR3 nucleotides: TGTGCCAGTAGTGTCTATTCTGGACAGGGCCAATATGGCTACACCTTC. It is translated as CASSVYSGQGQYGYTF.

The rearrangement uses TRBV30 and TRBJ1-1; D might be TRBD1 (6 bases). The CDR3 is 12 residues long. From germline, CDR1 is GTSNPN and CDR2 SVGIG (reference sequence). The V end lost 5 bases, the J end lost 1 base, and 8 bases lay between the germline ends. The CDR3 loop reads CAWDRKNTEAFF. The CDR3 bases are TGTGCCTGGGACAGGAAGAACACTGAAGCTTTCTTT.

The V call is TRBV28, the J call TRBJ1-1; unclear D gene. Germline CDR1 MDHEN, CDR2 SYDVKM. Trimming removed 4 bases from V and 0 bases from J, with 12 bases in between. CDR3 length: 15 residues. CDR3 residues: CASSYPRTMNTEAFF. In DNA form, the CDR3 reads TGTGCCAGCAGTTACCCCCGGACTATGAACACTGAAGCTTTCTTT.

The count of this clone is one. The chain carries TRBV7-2 and TRBJ1-6; a possible D gene is TRBD1 (6 bases). Germline lookup yields CDR1 SGHTA and CDR2 FQGNSA. This CDR3 is built from 15 residues. Trimming left V 4 bases short and J 10 bases short, with 17 bases between. CDR3 sequence reads: CASSSRQAGDSPLHF. DNA of the CDR3: TGTGCCAGCAGCTCCAGACAGGCAGGGGACTCACCCCTCCACTTT.

The chain uses TRBV2 and TRBJ2-7, with 7 bases lining up with TRBD1. The V segment lost 6 bases and the J segment 2 bases; nucleotides outside the gene matches: 7. The CDR3 runs 14 residues. Germline V gene sequence: CDR1 SNHLY, CDR2 FYNNEI. The CDR3 DNA reads as TGTGCCAGCAGACCCACCGGGACAGCCTACGAGCAGTACTTC. Translation gives CASRPTGTAYEQYF. Complete variable domain (other parts from reference TRBV2 and TRBJ2-7): EPEVTQTPSHQVTQMGQEVILRCVPISNHLYFYWYRQILGQKVEFLVSFYNNEISEKSEIFDDQFSVERPDGSNFTLKIRSTKLEDSAMYFCASRPTGTAYEQYFGPGTRLTVT.

This rearrangement joins TRBV11-2 to TRBJ2-5, with 7 bases fitting TRBD1. The ends lost 4 bases at V and 1 base at J; junction bases unmatched: 3. This CDR3 has 14 residues. The germline V gene has CDR1 SGHAT and CDR2 FQNNGV. The CDR3, as DNA: TGTGCCAGCAGCTCCGGGACAGCCCAAGAGACCCAGTACTTC. Its protein is CASSSGTAQETQYF.

The chain couples TRBV18 to TRBJ2-5; a possible D gene is TRBD2 (6 bases). Germline CDR1 is KGHSH and CDR2 is LQKENI. V was clipped by 4 bases and J by 4 bases, with 16 bases between them. CDR3 size: 15 residues. CDR3 in DNA: TGTGCCAGCTCACGAACGCTGGGAGCGGGAGAGACCCAGTACTTC. It is translated as CASSRTLGAGETQYF.

The count of this clone is one. The chain employs TRBV5-1 and TRBJ2-1; D may be TRBD1 (5 bases). The CDR3 contains 14 residues. The V end was cut by 2 bases, the J end by 3 bases, with 9 bases between. Germline-derived CDR1 and CDR2 are SGHRS and YFSETQ. The CDR3 protein is CASSLGAHYNEQFF. CDR3 sequence (DNA): TGCGCCAGCAGCTTAGGGGCTCACTACAATGAGCAGTTCTTC.

The count of this clone is one. V is TRBV7-2 and J is TRBJ2-7; 8 bases are shared with TRBD2. The germline V gene has CDR1 SGHTA and CDR2 FQGNSA. Trimming removed 0 bases from V and 6 bases from J; junction bases left unmatched: 4. This CDR3 is built from 14 residues. CDR3 protein: CASSLAVRGGEQYF. The CDR3, as DNA: TGTGCCAGCAGCTTAGCAGTCCGGGGGGGCGAGCAGTACTTC.

The V call is TRBV7-2, the J call TRBJ2-3; D possibly corresponds to TRBD2 (5 bases). The CDR3 contains 15 residues. Looked up from germline, CDR1 is SGHTA and CDR2 is FQGNSA. V was clipped by 5 bases and J by 0 bases, with 12 bases between them. In DNA, the CDR3 is TGTGCCAGCAGCCCCGACTACCTTAGCACAGATACGCAGTATTTT. It is translated as CASSPDYLSTDTQYF.

The chain has TRBV24-1 and TRBJ2-6; 8 positions agree with TRBD2. The germline gives CDR1 KGHDR, CDR2 SFDVKD. The J segment lost 2 bases and the V segment lost 3 bases, leaving 2 bases of the junction unmatched. CDR3 size: 16 residues. CDR3 coding DNA: TGTGCCACCAGTGATCCCGGGGGGGCTGGGGCCAACGTCCTGACTTTC. It codes for CATSDPGGAGANVLTF.